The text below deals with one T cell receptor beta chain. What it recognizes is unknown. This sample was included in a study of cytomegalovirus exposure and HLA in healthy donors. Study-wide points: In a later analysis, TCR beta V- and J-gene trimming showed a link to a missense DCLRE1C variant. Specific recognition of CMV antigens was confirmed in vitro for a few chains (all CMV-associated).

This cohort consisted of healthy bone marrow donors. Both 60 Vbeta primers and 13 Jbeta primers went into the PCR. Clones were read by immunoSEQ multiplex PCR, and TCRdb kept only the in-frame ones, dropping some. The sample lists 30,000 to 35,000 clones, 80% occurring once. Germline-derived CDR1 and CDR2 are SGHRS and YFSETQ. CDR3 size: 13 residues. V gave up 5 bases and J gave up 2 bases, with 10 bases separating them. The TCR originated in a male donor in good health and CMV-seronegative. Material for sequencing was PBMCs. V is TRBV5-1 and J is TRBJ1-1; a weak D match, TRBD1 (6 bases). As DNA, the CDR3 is TGCGCCAGCAGGTCAGGGGCCAACACTGAAGCTTTCTTT. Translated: CASRSGANTEAFF.